The present T cell receptor beta chain was sequenced within a study of human T cells and chemical hapten exposure. TCRdb ran MiXCR on the RACE reads and lists one entry per CDR3 protein. The table has 40,000 or so distinct CDR3 sequences, roughly a tenth seen once. The sample holds many counts of this clonotype. Time point: pre-sensitization, week 0. Stated treatment: therapeutic diphenylcyclopropenone sensitization with weekly scalp DPC. The CDR3 has 12 residues. Germline values: CDR1 MDHEN, CDR2 SYDVKM. The V end lost 3 bases, the J end lost 12 bases, and 12 bases lay between the germline ends. The sequence came from a man under 40 with alopecia areata. Some clones in this sample may be carry-over from other donors' samples. The chain joins TRBV28 to TRBJ2-1; D gene uncertain. The specimen comprised whole blood, sampled in connection with sensitization to the hapten diphenylcyclopropenone (DPC). The CDR3 loop is CASSFKGNRQFF. In DNA, the CDR3 is TGTGCCAGCAGTTTTAAGGGAAACCGGCAGTTCTTC. The full variable domain, with the rest looked up from reference TRBV28 and TRBJ2-1, is DVKVTQSSRYLVKRTGEKVFLECVQDMDHENMFWYRQDPGLGLRLIYFSYDVKMKEKGDIPEGYSVSREKKERFSLILESASTNQTSMYLCASSFKGNRQFFGPGTRLTVL.